The sequence of this T cell receptor beta chain was determined in a study of T-cell memory formation after mild COVID-19 (dated by TCRdb to the early 2020s). Notes on the research overall: Most TCR sequence clusters were specific to one of the two donors. In two donors, T-cell clones that expanded and contracted after mild COVID-19 were followed by sequencing TCRalpha and TCRbeta repertoires longitudinally. The cohort was made up of two young adult volunteers, one female and one male, who were previously healthy. What the study reported, not specific to this receptor: Some responding clones were detected in pre-infection memory, which suggested that pre-existing cross-reactive memory T cells had joined the SARS-CoV-2 response. SARS-CoV-2 specificity was not confirmed for the second-wave clones peaking on day 37. Contracting CD4+ clones appeared mostly in the CM and EM memory subsets, whereas CD8+ clones were enriched in EMRA. Only a couple of mild cases were covered by the study, and larger cohorts that include severe cases with pre-infection samples were considered necessary. Balanced CD4/CD8 phenotypes were observed for clones contracting from day 15 to 85, whereas a bias towards CD4+ was observed for a second wave of clones expanding from day 15 to 37.

PBMCs were isolated by Ficoll-Paque density gradient centrifugation. The germline V gene provides CDR1 ENHRY and CDR2 SYGVKD. V is reduced by 0 bases and J by 1 base, leaving a spacing of 9 bases between them. The CDR3 runs 15 amino acids, cysteine and phenylalanine included. The sequence is cut down to CDR3 DNA, 45 bases in frame from base 1. Sequencing instrument: Illumina NovaSeq 6000. TCRalpha and TCRbeta cDNA libraries were constructed by 5'RACE with constant-segment primers, with sample barcodes and unique molecular identifiers being introduced. Trizol reagent was used to extract RNA from every sample. The libraries were amplified in two PCR steps, and the second step added a second sample barcode and Illumina TruSeq adapters. Sequencing of libraries was performed on an Illumina NovaSeq with 2 x 150 bp paired-end reads. In the authors' own workflow: The reads were demultiplexed and collapsed into UMI-guided consensus sequences using migec v1.2.7. Using mixcr v2.1.11, UMI consensuses were aligned to TRA and TRB V and J templates and then assembled into clonotypes. Clonotypes were classified as expanded or contracted when called significant by both edgeR and NoisET, with noise models trained on biological replicates. For edgeR calls, the thresholds were a false discovery rate-adjusted p below 0.01 and a log2 fold-change of 1. As an exploratory analysis of dynamics, max-normalized trajectories of the 1000 most abundant clonotypes were examined by PCA with hierarchical clustering. Each responding clone was given a CD4 or CD8 phenotype based on the CD4+ and CD8+ repertoires, which had been sequenced separately. Through fastp at Q25 and MiXCR, TCRdb rebuilt clones from the public reads, retaining in-frame beta chains. Each record represents a unique CDR3 protein, reported with the most common genes and DNA among its rows. TCRdb's processing, not the authors', yielded these V and J calls. The sample table records around 390,000 distinct CDR3 sequences; roughly 15% of these occur just once. The ten largest make up around a fifth of the sample.

On this clonotype itself: It has no known antigen specificity. There are no base qualities to consult, and no much larger clone falls within one base.

The source material was PBMCs or a T cell subset sorted from them (not recorded which). The rearrangement combines TRBV10-3 with TRBJ1-1, with the D gene not confidently named. This TCR was sampled from a man aged 18 to 30 who had mild COVID-19 (a few samples of this study predate the infection). The sample titles of this study are shuffled in the database, so cell type and time point are left out; the donor was told from shared clones. Here is the DNA: TGTGCCATCAGTGAGTCAGCCCAGACGAACACTGAAGCTTTCTTT. The encoded protein is CAISESAQTNTEAFF.